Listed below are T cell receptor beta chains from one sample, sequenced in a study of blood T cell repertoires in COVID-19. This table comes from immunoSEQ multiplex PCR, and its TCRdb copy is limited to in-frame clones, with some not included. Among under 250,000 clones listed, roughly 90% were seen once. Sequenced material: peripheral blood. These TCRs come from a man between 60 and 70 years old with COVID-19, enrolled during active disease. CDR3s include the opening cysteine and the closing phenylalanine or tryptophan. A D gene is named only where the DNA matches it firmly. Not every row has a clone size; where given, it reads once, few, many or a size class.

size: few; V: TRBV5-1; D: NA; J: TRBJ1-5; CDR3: CASSSGLSSNQPQHF; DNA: TGCGCCAGCAGTTCAGGGCTTAGTAGCAATCAGCCCCAGCATTTT
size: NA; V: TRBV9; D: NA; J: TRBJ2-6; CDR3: CASSVRTGSGANVLTF; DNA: TGTGCCAGCAGCGTACGTACGGGATCTGGGGCCAACGTCCTGACTTTC
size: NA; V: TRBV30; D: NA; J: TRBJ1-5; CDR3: CAWSEQGLNNQPQHF; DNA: TGTGCCTGGAGTGAACAGGGTCTAAACAATCAGCCCCAGCATTTT
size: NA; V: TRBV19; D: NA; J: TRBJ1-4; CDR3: CASSNDRLGIPHMKKLFF; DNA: TGTGCCAGTAGTAACGACAGGTTGGGCATTCCCCACATGAAAAAACTGTTTTTT
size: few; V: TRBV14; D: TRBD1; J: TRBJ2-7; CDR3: CASSQGQGGYEQYF; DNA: TGTGCCAGCAGCCAGGGACAGGGGGGCTACGAGCAGTACTTC
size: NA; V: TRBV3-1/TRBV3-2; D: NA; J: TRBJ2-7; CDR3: CASSQEGAPYF; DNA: TGTGCCAGCAGCCAAGAGGGCGCCCCGTACTTC
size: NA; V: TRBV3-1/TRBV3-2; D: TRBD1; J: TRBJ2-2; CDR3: CASSFRLGQGRAGELFF; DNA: TGTGCCAGCAGCTTCCGACTGGGACAGGGTCGCGCCGGGGAGCTGTTTTTT
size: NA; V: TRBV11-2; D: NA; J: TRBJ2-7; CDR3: CASSLYEEGEQYF; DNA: TGTGCCAGCAGCTTATATGAGGAGGGCGAGCAGTACTTC
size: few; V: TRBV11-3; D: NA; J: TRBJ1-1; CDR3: CASSQENTEAFF; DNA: TGTGCCAGCAGCCAGGAGAACACTGAAGCTTTCTTT
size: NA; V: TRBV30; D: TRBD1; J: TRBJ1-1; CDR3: CAWSRDREDSGEAFF; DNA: TGTGCCTGGAGTCGGGACAGGGAGGATTCCGGGGAAGCTTTCTTT
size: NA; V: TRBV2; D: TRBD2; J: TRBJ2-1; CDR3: CASRTSGRVSYNEQFF; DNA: TGTGCCAGCAGGACTAGCGGGAGGGTCTCCTACAATGAGCAGTTCTTC
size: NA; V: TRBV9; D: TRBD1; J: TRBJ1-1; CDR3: CASSVDPGQGATEAFF; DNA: TGTGCCAGCAGCGTAGACCCGGGACAGGGAGCAACTGAAGCTTTCTTT
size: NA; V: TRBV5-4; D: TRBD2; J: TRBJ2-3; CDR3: CASSPGLGVVDTQYF; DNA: TGTGCCAGCAGTCCGGGACTAGGGGTGGTGGATACGCAGTATTTT
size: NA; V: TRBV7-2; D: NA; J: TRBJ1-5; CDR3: CASSSRGYGNQPQHF; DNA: TGTGCCAGCAGCTCCCGCGGGTACGGCAATCAGCCCCAGCATTTT
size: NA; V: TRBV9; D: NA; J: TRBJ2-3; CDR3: CASSSNELGSTDTQYF; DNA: TGTGCCAGCAGCTCGAACGAGTTGGGCAGCACAGATACGCAGTATTTT
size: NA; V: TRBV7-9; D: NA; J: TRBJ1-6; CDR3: CASSLAVGSPLHF; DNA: TGTGCCAGCAGCTTAGCGGTTGGCTCACCCCTCCACTTT
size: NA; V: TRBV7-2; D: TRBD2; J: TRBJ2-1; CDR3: CASSLAAGGPYNEQFF; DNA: TGTGCCAGCAGCTTAGCGGCGGGGGGGCCTTACAATGAGCAGTTCTTC
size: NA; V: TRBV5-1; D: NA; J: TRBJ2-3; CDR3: CASRFLASSTDTQYF; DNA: TGCGCCAGCAGATTCTTAGCCTCTAGCACAGATACGCAGTATTTT
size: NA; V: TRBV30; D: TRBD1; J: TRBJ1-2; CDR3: CAWSTMGTGVLGYTF; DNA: TGTGCCTGGAGTACCATGGGGACAGGGGTTTTAGGCTACACCTTC
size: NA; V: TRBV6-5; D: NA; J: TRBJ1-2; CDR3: CASSYSSTYGYTF; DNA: TGTGCCAGCAGTTATAGCAGCACCTATGGCTACACCTTC
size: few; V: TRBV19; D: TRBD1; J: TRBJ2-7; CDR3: CASSTISGTGSTYEQYF; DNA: TGTGCCAGTAGCACAATATCCGGGACAGGGAGTACCTACGAGCAGTACTTC
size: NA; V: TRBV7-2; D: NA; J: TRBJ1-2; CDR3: CASSLNSDTAWVTF; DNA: TGTGCCAGCAGCTTAAACAGTGACACTGCCTGGGTGACCTTC
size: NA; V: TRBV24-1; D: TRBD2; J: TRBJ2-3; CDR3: CATSDSLAGGITDTQYF; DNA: TGTGCCACCAGTGATTCTTTAGCGGGAGGGATCACAGATACGCAGTATTTT
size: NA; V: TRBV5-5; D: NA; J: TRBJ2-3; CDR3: CASSLQSLRTDTQYF; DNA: TGTGCCAGCAGCTTGCAGTCGCTGCGCACAGATACGCAGTATTTT
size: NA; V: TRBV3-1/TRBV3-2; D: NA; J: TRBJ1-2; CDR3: CASSQDAGNYGYTF; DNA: TGTGCCAGCAGCCAAGATGCGGGGAACTATGGCTACACCTTC
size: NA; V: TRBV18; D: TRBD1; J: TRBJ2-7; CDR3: CASSPDRTGNYEQYF; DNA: TGTGCCAGCTCACCAGACCGGACAGGGAACTACGAGCAGTACTTC
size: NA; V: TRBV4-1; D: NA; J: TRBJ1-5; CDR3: CASSQATTGYSNQPQHF; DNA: TGCGCCAGCAGCCAAGCGACCACAGGGTATAGCAATCAGCCCCAGCATTTT
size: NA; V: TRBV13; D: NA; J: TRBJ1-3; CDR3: CASSFGGGTIYF; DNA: TGTGCCAGCAGCTTTGGGGGAGGCACCATATATTTT
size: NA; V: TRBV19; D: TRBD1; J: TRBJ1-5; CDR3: CASSIGDRNQPQHF; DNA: TGTGCCAGTAGTATAGGGGACAGAAATCAGCCCCAGCATTTT